In this sample, the clone carrying this T cell receptor (beta chain) turned up a few times. For the second PCR, which ran for roughly 6 to 12 cycles, a sample-barcoded 5' primer and a J-beta primer mix were used. CDR3-containing paired-end reads numbered at least 2.5 million in each sample. One entry per CDR3 protein results from TCRdb running MiXCR on the 5' RACE reads. This table has 800,000 to 950,000 distinct CDR3 sequences, about 29% appearing once. This specimen belongs to a study of blood T cells in healthy people across ages. Study context: T cells yielded about one barcoded beta molecule per two cells through template switching.

Germline values: CDR1 SGHKS, CDR2 YYEKEE (reference sequence). This CDR3 is 14 amino acids long. V was pared by 2 bases and J by 9 bases, with 7 bases of the junction left unmatched. Healthy Caucasians from Russia aged about 6 to 90 served as donors. The same sample was also used in a study of T cells of mothers and their children. Per that study: It was found that thymic selection shapes TCR recombination output similarly in related and unrelated pairs.

This TCR was sampled from a woman aged 40 to 55 in good health. This chain uses TRBV5-5 with TRBJ2-1; 8 bases line up with TRBD2. Sequences were obtained from blood. CDR3 nucleotides: TGTGCCAGCAGCTTACCCGGGGGGGACTCTGAGCAGTTCTTC. Encoded protein: CASSLPGGDSEQFF.